This T cell receptor (beta chain) stems from a study of shared clonotypes between healthy human individuals. Study in general: For every donor, three CD4 naive, three CD4 memory, two CD8 naive and one CD8 memory plates were used.

Sequenced by immunoSEQ multiplex PCR; TCRdb stores in-frame clones only, minus some. The table records about 1.5 million clones, roughly 96% of them present only once. The CDR3 runs 12 residues. Germline V gives CDR1 LNHNV, CDR2 YYDKDF (reference sequence). A word on this clone: Mismatch with germline at one junction end may stem from a read error.

This rearrangement joins TRBV15 to TRBJ1-3, with D possibly matching TRBD1 (5 bases). This receptor was identified in a man aged 30 to 39 in good health. Sequencing input: naive CD4+ T cells sorted from blood. Subset denoted: CD45RA+ positively selected. The CDR3: CATSRDHGGLMF. CDR3 in DNA: TGTGCCACCAGCAGAGACCACGGGGGATTAATGTTT.